Presented here are 24 T cell receptor beta chains from one specimen sequenced in a study. TCRdb redid the calling of the 5' RACE reads with MiXCR, one entry per CDR3 protein. The data show 30,000 or so distinct CDR3 sequences, with 24% seen just once and more than 3.5% held by the top ten. Sequencing input: memory CD4+ T cells sorted from blood. Described subset: memory CD4+ T cells, CD4+CD45RO+CD25-. These receptors were taken from a female donor with breast cancer.

Comments on this clonotype: This is likely a read error, given that the CDR3 carries no conserved phenylalanine or tryptophan at its end. V gene TRBV5-4 combines with J gene TRBJ2-7; D is uncertain. V was trimmed by 4 bases and J by 3 bases, leaving 8 bases between them. Germline CDR1 SGHNT, CDR2 YYREEE (reference sequence). The CDR3 sequence is 12 residues long. In nucleotides, the CDR3 is TGTGCCAGCAGCGGCGATAGCTACGAGCAGTACTCC. Translation: CASSGDSYEQYS.

The V call is TRBV6-2 or TRBV6-3, the J call TRBJ2-1; tentatively, D is TRBD1 or TRBD2 (5 bases each). The germline CDR1 and CDR2 sequences are MNHEY and SVGEGT. V was pared by 2 bases and J by 4 bases, with 24 bases between. The CDR3 loop spans 19 amino acids. CDR3 amino acids: CASSYPVGPGSLMYNEQFF. CDR3 DNA sequence: TGTGCCAGCAGTTACCCTGTAGGCCCAGGGAGTCTGATGTACAATGAGCAGTTCTTC.

V usage is TRBV28 and J usage is TRBJ1-6, with 11 bases aligning to TRBD1. The CDR3 covers 16 residues. Per germline, CDR1 MDHEN and CDR2 SYDVKM. The V and J ends lost 5 bases and 9 bases, in that order; junction bases with no gene match: 9. The CDR3 here is CASSHSPGQGVSPLHF. The CDR3 DNA is TGTGCCAGCAGTCACTCTCCGGGACAGGGGGTTTCACCCCTCCACTTT. Supplemented by reference TRBV28 and TRBJ1-6, the full variable domain reads DVKVTQSSRYLVKRTGEKVFLECVQDMDHENMFWYRQDPGLGLRLIYFSYDVKMKEKGDIPEGYSVSREKKERFSLILESASTNQTSMYLCASSHSPGQGVSPLHFGNGTRLTVT.

Notes on this clonotype: A much more abundant neighbour one base away suggests this may be a read error. This chain uses TRBV20-1 with TRBJ2-3; 7 nucleotides agree with TRBD1. This CDR3 contains 12 residues. Germline V gene lookup returns CDR1 DFQATT and CDR2 SNEGSKA (reference sequence). DNA for the CDR3: TGCAGTGCGAATGACGGGACAGATGCGCAGTATTTT. It yields the protein CSANDGTDAQYF.

This clonotype was counted at least ten times. The chain carries TRBV4-1 and TRBJ1-2, with 9 positions matching TRBD1. Germline CDR1 is MGHRA and CDR2 is YSYEKL. There are 13 residues in the CDR3. V was pared by 3 bases and J by 5 bases, with 1 base of the junction left unmatched. In DNA form, the CDR3 reads TGCGCCAGCAGCCACGGACAGGGGTATGGCTACACCTTC. It is translated as CASSHGQGYGYTF.

The chain uses TRBV27 and TRBJ2-5; TRBD2 matches 10 bases. CDR1 MNHEY and CDR2 SMNVEV come from the germline V gene (reference sequence). V gave up 7 bases and J gave up 1 base; unmatched junction bases: 15. The CDR3 totals 18 residues. CDR3 DNA sequence: TGTGCCAGCACCCCCCGTCTGGTAGCGGGGGGCTTCCAAGAGACCCAGTACTTC. Protein product: CASTPRLVAGGFQETQYF.

This clonotype has a handful of counts. The rearrangement joins TRBV11-2 to TRBJ2-7, with 8 bases that match TRBD1. The CDR3 extends over 14 amino acids. Losses at the gene ends were 5 bases for V and 6 bases for J; bases not matched to a gene: 9. Per the germline V gene, CDR1 is SGHAT and CDR2 is FQNNGV. The CDR3 spells CASSEGAGGAEQYF. CDR3 DNA: TGTGCCAGCAGCGAGGGGGCAGGGGGCGCCGAGCAGTACTTC.

The CDR3 here is CASSLGRGFGGYTF. The CDR3 DNA follows: TGTGCCAGCAGCCTAGGCAGGGGTTTTGGCGGCTACACCTTC. The chain combines TRBV7-9 with TRBJ1-2; D possibly corresponds to TRBD1 (6 bases). Per germline, CDR1 SEHNR and CDR2 FQNEAQ (reference sequence). The length of the CDR3 is 14 residues. The V end was cut by 5 bases, the J end by 8 bases, with 18 bases between.

This clonotype was detected a few times. This may arise from a read error, as a much more abundant clone is one base away. The genes are TRBV10-3 and TRBJ2-1, with D unclear. Germline V gives CDR1 ENHRY, CDR2 SYGVKD. The CDR3 spans 16 residues. The CDR3 sequence is CAISEIFIGSSNERFF. The CDR3 nucleotides are TGTGCCATCAGTGAAATCTTTATTGGGTCCTCCAATGAGCGGTTCTTC.

This clonotype has a count of ten or more. This sequence joins TRBV29-1 and TRBJ2-1; 11 nucleotides agree with TRBD2. With 4 bases clipped from V and 7 bases from J, the junction kept 9 bases outside the gene matches. This CDR3 comprises 15 residues. Germline V CDR1 and CDR2: SQVTM, ANQGSEA. CDR3 loop: CSVVRLAGGGNEQFF. The CDR3 nucleotides read TGCAGCGTTGTGAGGCTAGCGGGAGGAGGTAATGAGCAGTTCTTC.

The chain uses TRBV20-1 and TRBJ2-5; 10 bases fit TRBD1. J was trimmed by 10 bases and V by 1 base; bases with no gene match: 9. The CDR3 runs to 14 residues. Per the germline V gene, CDR1 is DFQATT and CDR2 is SNEGSKA (reference sequence). CDR3 sequence reads: CSARAGQGLRDQYF. The CDR3 DNA reads TGCAGTGCTAGAGCGGGACAGGGGCTTCGGGACCAGTACTTC.

This clonotype was detected many times. This rearrangement joins TRBV6-5 to TRBJ2-7; TRBD1 matches 8 bases. The CDR3 totals 15 residues. Trimming took 6 bases from V and 3 from J; bases not matched to a gene: 10. In germline, CDR1 is MNHEY, CDR2 SVGAGI. The CDR3 region is CASSLGAGGVYEQYF. CDR3 sequence (DNA): TGTGCCAGCAGCCTCGGGGCAGGGGGCGTCTACGAGCAGTACTTC.

V usage is TRBV7-2 and J usage is TRBJ2-3; no clear D. The germline gives CDR1 SGHTA, CDR2 FQGNSA. Trimming cost V 6 bases and J 4 bases, with 11 bases left between them. CDR3 length: 13 residues. CDR3 loop: CASSVRPADTQYF. The DNA for the CDR3 is TGTGCCAGCAGTGTTAGGCCGGCAGATACGCAGTATTTT.

To note about this clonotype: Relative to the germline gene, one junction end is altered; a read error may explain this. The genes are TRBV28 and TRBJ2-4; D is perhaps TRBD2 (5 bases). The germline gives CDR1 MDHEN, CDR2 SYDVKM. The CDR3 runs 15 residues. The CDR3 region is CASSLGGFSKNIQCF. CDR3 sequence (DNA): TGTGCCAGCAGTTTAGGAGGTTTCAGCAAAAACATTCAGTGCTTC.

There are a few counts of this clonotype. This chain links TRBV27 with TRBJ2-2; 7 nucleotides match TRBD2. The CDR3 loop spans 14 amino acids. Germline V gene sequence: CDR1 MNHEY, CDR2 SMNVEV (reference sequence). V was pared by 2 bases and J by 9 bases, with 6 bases of the junction left unmatched. CDR3 in DNA: TGTGCCAGCAGTTTACCCGGACTAGGCCGGGAGCTGTTTTTT. Protein: CASSLPGLGRELFF.

V is TRBV4-1 and J is TRBJ1-2; D might be TRBD1 (6 bases). The ends were cut back, 2 bases at V and 3 bases at J, with 10 bases in the middle. The CDR3 has 14 amino acids. Germline assignment: CDR1 MGHRA and CDR2 YSYEKL. The CDR3 spells CASSQHRADYGYTF. CDR3 sequence (DNA): TGCGCCAGCAGCCAACACAGGGCGGACTATGGCTACACCTTC.

Comments on this clonotype: One end of the junction is discordant with germline, which a read error may explain. The chain couples TRBV6-2 or TRBV6-3 to TRBJ2-1, with 9 bases lining up with TRBD2. Per the germline V gene, CDR1 is MNHEY and CDR2 is SVGEGT. This CDR3 contains 16 residues. The CDR3: CSSSYSLAGLYNEQFF. As DNA, the CDR3 is TGTTCCAGCAGTTACTCACTAGCGGGTCTTTACAATGAGCAGTTCTTC.

Only a few counts were recorded for this clonotype. V usage is TRBV4-2 and J usage is TRBJ1-6, with a possible D match to TRBD1 (6 bases). With 1 base removed from V and 5 bases from J, the gap between germline ends came to 12 bases. CDR1 is LGHNA and CDR2 is YNFKEQ in the germline V gene. CDR3 length: 16 amino acids. The CDR3 DNA is TGTGCCAGCAGCCAAGTGGGGACACCCGATAATTCACCCCTCCACTTT. It translates to CASSQVGTPDNSPLHF.

In the case of this clonotype: One base away lies a much larger clone, so this may be a sequencing read error. V is TRBV7-2 and J is TRBJ2-7; D remains ambiguous. This CDR3 region has 11 residues. The germline CDR1 and CDR2 sequences are SGHTA and FQGNSA. V lost 5 bases, J lost 5 bases, and 7 bases lay in between. The CDR3 nucleotides read TGTGCCAGCAGCGCACTGCACGAGCAGTACTTC. Protein: CASSALHEQYF.

This clonotype has just a few counts. The chain uses TRBV24-1 and TRBJ2-1; D remains ambiguous. Trimming took off 0 bases at V and 2 bases at J, with 4 bases between the two ends. Germline CDR1 reads KGHDR; CDR2 reads SFDVKD. The CDR3 loop spans 14 amino acids. The CDR3 coding sequence is TGTGCCACCAGTGATTTGGCTACCTACAATGAGCAGTTCTTC. Amino acids: CATSDLATYNEQFF.

This clonotype has just a few counts. The J gene is TRBJ2-3, the V gene TRBV9; 9 bases are shared with TRBD2. Germline assignment: CDR1 SGDLS and CDR2 YYNGEE. Trimming cost V 2 bases and J 4 bases; bases outside gene matches: 8. There are 16 residues in the CDR3. CDR3 amino acids: CASSVLIGGGADTQYF. The CDR3 DNA reads TGTGCCAGCAGCGTGTTGATTGGCGGGGGGGCAGATACGCAGTATTTT.

The chain carries TRBV27 and TRBJ1-6; D may be TRBD1 (5 bases). CDR1 and CDR2 from the germline V gene are MNHEY and SMNVEV (reference sequence). Trimming removed 5 bases at V and 0 bases at J, with 17 bases between. The CDR3 has 18 amino acids. CDR3 nucleotides: TGTGCCAGCAGTCCACGGGACGTACTGAGCTCCTATAATTCACCCCTCCACTTT. It encodes CASSPRDVLSSYNSPLHF.

In this sample, this clonotype is medium-sized. The V gene is TRBV7-7, the J gene TRBJ2-7; D may be TRBD1 (5 bases). Looked up from germline, CDR1 is SSHAT and CDR2 is FNYEAQ (reference sequence). This CDR3 spans 14 amino acids. V lost 4 bases and J lost 1, with 11 bases in between. In nucleotides, the CDR3 is TGTGCCAGCAGCTATAGTGACAGTTCCTACGAGCAGTACTTC. It encodes CASSYSDSSYEQYF.

This clonotype has a count of ten or more. The chain uses TRBV24-1 and TRBJ2-3, with D possibly being TRBD2 (6 bases). Germline V gives CDR1 KGHDR, CDR2 SFDVKD. CDR3 length: 13 amino acids. V was pared by 8 bases and J by 2 bases, with 10 bases between. The CDR3 bases are TGTGCCACCAAGGCGGGGCACACAGATACGCAGTATTTT. Its protein product is CATKAGHTDTQYF.